This T cell receptor beta chain was recorded in a study of blood T cells in healthy people across ages. At the level of the study: Using template switching, researchers captured about one barcoded beta molecule for each two T cells. Notes on the study in general: The study could not conclusively compare naive and antigen-experienced cells, given its unsorted PBMCs. There were more naive CD4+ cells and higher diversity in long-lived donors than in aged donors.

Germline CDR1 and CDR2: SGHTA and FQGNSA. The ends were cut back, 3 bases at V and 1 base at J, with 10 bases in the middle. The CDR3 runs to 14 residues. The table lists this clonotype with many counts. Its antigen remains unknown. Using a J-beta primer mix together with a sample-barcoded 5' primer, a second PCR was run for about 6 to 12 cycles. Carrying 12 random nucleotides, a template-switch adaptor labeled each individual cDNA molecule. TCRdb re-analysed the 5' RACE reads in MiXCR, keeping a single row per CDR3 protein. There are roughly 900,000 distinct CDR3 sequences in the sample; about 30% occur only once, and around 16% lies in the top ten.

The chain employs TRBV7-2 and TRBJ2-7; D is ambiguous. This TCR was recovered from an elderly woman in good health. Input material: blood. The CDR3 is CASSFPPYSYEQYF. Here the CDR3 DNA reads TGTGCCAGCAGCTTTCCTCCTTATTCCTACGAGCAGTACTTC.